A single sample is the source of the 28 T cell receptor beta chains below, sequenced in a study of Ad26.COV2.S vaccination and SARS-CoV-2 variants. As to treatment: approximately 18 received Ad26.COV2.S at low or high dose, single or two shots; roughly 5 received placebo; per-sample allocation not given. After the first vaccine or placebo injection, samples were drawn on day 63. The method was immunoSEQ multiplex PCR; TCRdb's version includes in-frame clones alone and lacks a portion of them. Here the sample spans fewer than 500,000 clones, 90% being singletons. This sample comprised peripheral blood, obtained in a trial of Ad26.COV2.S vaccine versus placebo. The receptor source for this set is a person between 18 and 60 years old who received the Ad26.COV2.S COVID-19 vaccine or a placebo.

The chain uses TRBV4-3 and TRBJ2-2; D may be TRBD2 (6 bases). The V gene's germline CDR1 is LGHNA and CDR2 YSLEER. There are 15 residues in the CDR3. The V end lost 0 bases, the J end lost 4 bases, and 9 bases lay between the germline ends. CDR3 in DNA: TGCGCCAGCAGCCAAGAACCGGGAGTCACCGGGGAGCTGTTTTTT. Translated: CASSQEPGVTGELFF.

The sample holds one count of this clone. The J gene is TRBJ2-3, the V gene TRBV5-5; D gene ambiguous. The germline V gene encodes CDR1 SGHKS and CDR2 YYEKEE (reference sequence). This CDR3 contains 12 residues. Trimming removed 0 bases from V and 6 bases from J, with 5 bases in between. In nucleotides, the CDR3 is TGTGCCAGCAGCTTGGAGAGGGATACGCAGTATTTT. Translating it yields CASSLERDTQYF.

The rearrangement uses TRBV6-6 and TRBJ2-1, with D uncertain. Germline assignment: CDR1 MNHNY and CDR2 SVGAGI (reference sequence). The CDR3 has 16 amino acids. V shed 0 bases and J shed 2 bases, with 11 bases lying between them. CDR3 in amino acids: CASSYSIQLTYNEQFF. The CDR3 DNA reads TGTGCCAGCAGTTACTCAATCCAGTTGACCTACAATGAGCAGTTCTTC.

The chain joins TRBV20-1 to TRBJ2-1, with TRBD1 identical over 9 bases. The germline V gene encodes CDR1 DFQATT and CDR2 SNEGSKA (reference sequence). This CDR3 has 14 residues. V trimming: 6 bases; J trimming: 7 bases; junction bases outside the gene matches: 10. This chain's CDR3 is CSASTGGPKNEQFF. For the CDR3, the DNA is TGCAGTGCAAGTACAGGGGGCCCCAAAAATGAGCAGTTCTTC.

The CDR3 reads CASSRGTSGLSYNEQFF. CDR3 DNA sequence: TGTGCCAGCTCACGTGGGACTAGCGGCCTCTCCTACAATGAGCAGTTCTTC. The rearrangement uses TRBV18 and TRBJ2-1; TRBD2 agrees at 11 bases. With 4 bases clipped from V and 0 bases from J, the junction kept 5 bases outside the gene matches. The germline gives CDR1 KGHSH, CDR2 LQKENI. The CDR3 contains 17 residues.

The CDR3 sequence: CASSEGWGGRTYGGELFF. The CDR3 DNA sequence: TGTGCCAGCAGTGAAGGGTGGGGCGGGAGAACTTACGGCGGGGAGCTGTTTTTT. This rearrangement joins TRBV2 to TRBJ2-2; 7 bases map to TRBD2. Germline V gene lookup returns CDR1 SNHLY and CDR2 FYNNEI. The CDR3 contains 18 residues. V dropped 1 base and J dropped 7; count of bases not matched to a gene: 15. Full variable domain (remainder filled in from reference TRBV2 and TRBJ2-2): EPEVTQTPSHQVTQMGQEVILRCVPISNHLYFYWYRQILGQKVEFLVSFYNNEISEKSEIFDDQFSVERPDGSNFTLKIRSTKLEDSAMYFCASSEGWGGRTYGGELFFGEGSRLTVL.

The genes are TRBV7-9 and TRBJ1-2; 9 nucleotides agree with TRBD1. Germline-derived CDR1 and CDR2 are SEHNR and FQNEAQ (reference sequence). The CDR3 loop spans 14 amino acids. Losses at the gene ends were 4 bases for V and 7 bases for J; bases not matched to a gene: 7. In nucleotides, the CDR3 is TGTGCCAGCAGCTATCGGACAGGGGCCATTGGCTACACCTTC. Its translation: CASSYRTGAIGYTF.

The chain carries TRBV5-1 and TRBJ2-5; 8 nucleotides match TRBD1. V shed 5 bases, J shed 5 bases, and the junction held 8 bases outside the gene matches. The CDR3 has 14 residues. CDR1 is SGHRS, CDR2 YFSETQ, per germline. CDR3 bases: TGCGCCAGCAGTTTCAGGGGGCCTTTGGAGACCCAGTACTTC. Encoded protein: CASSFRGPLETQYF. Based on the CDR3 plus reference TRBV5-1 and TRBJ2-5, the full variable domain is KAGVTQTPRYLIKTRGQQVTLSCSPISGHRSVSWYQQTPGQGLQFLFEYFSETQRNKGNFPGRFSGRQFSNSRSEMNVSTLELGDSALYLCASSFRGPLETQYFGPGTRLLVL.

Remarks on this clone: Other DNA sequences in the same sample also yield this CDR3. The DNA of the CDR3 is TGTGCCAGCAGCGTAGTTAGCACAGATACGCAGTATTTT. Translated: CASSVVSTDTQYF. The V call is TRBV9, the J call TRBJ2-3; D gene uncertain. Germline V lookup: CDR1 SGDLS, CDR2 YYNGEE. V lost 0 bases and J lost 0, with 2 bases in between. This CDR3 contains 13 residues.

The CDR3 loop is CSVGGTGELFF. Written as DNA, the CDR3 is TGCAGCGTTGGGGGGACCGGGGAGCTGTTTTTT. The V gene is TRBV29-1, the J gene TRBJ2-2; D could derive from TRBD1 or TRBD2 (5 bases each). V lost 4 bases and J lost 5, with 5 bases in between. Looked up from germline, CDR1 is SQVTM and CDR2 is ANQGSEA. The CDR3 runs 11 residues.

This chain joins TRBV5-6 and TRBJ2-5, with 13 bases matching TRBD2. With 4 bases clipped from V and 4 bases from J, the junction kept 10 bases outside the gene matches. The CDR3 runs 17 residues. Germline V lookup: CDR1 SGHDT, CDR2 YYEEEE. CDR3 in amino acids: CASSTTGGLAGVETQYF. In DNA form, the CDR3 reads TGTGCCAGCAGCACCACGGGTGGACTAGCGGGAGTAGAGACCCAGTACTTC.

The J gene is TRBJ1-1, the V gene TRBV19; no definite D call. V lost 5 bases to trimming and J lost 0 bases, with 10 bases between them. The CDR3 contains 14 residues. Germline lookup yields CDR1 LNHDA and CDR2 SQIVND (reference sequence). DNA of the CDR3: TGTGCCAGTAGTTTAGCGGGCCTGAACACTGAAGCTTTCTTT. Protein product: CASSLAGLNTEAFF.

The rearrangement links TRBV11-2 to TRBJ2-1, with 12 bases aligning to TRBD2. The CDR3 loop spans 15 amino acids. The germline V gene encodes CDR1 SGHAT and CDR2 FQNNGV. Trimming removed 2 bases from V and 9 bases from J; junction bases left unmatched: 5. CDR3 DNA sequence: TGTGCCAGCAGCTTAATGTCTAGCGGGAGGGTTGAGCAGTTCTTC. Encoded protein: CASSLMSSGRVEQFF.

This chain joins TRBV19 and TRBJ1-2; D might be TRBD1 (5 bases). Germline values: CDR1 LNHDA, CDR2 SQIVND (reference sequence). CDR3 length: 14 amino acids. Deletions cut 7 bases from V and 9 bases from J, with 21 bases between. CDR3 in amino acids: CASTARDGKDRYTF. The CDR3 DNA is TGTGCCAGTACCGCCCGGGACGGAAAAGACCGCTACACCTTC. The whole variable domain, remainder taken from reference TRBV19 and TRBJ1-2, is DGGITQSPKYLFRKEGQNVTLSCEQNLNHDAMYWYRQDPGQGLRLIYYSQIVNDFQKGDIAEGYSVSREKKESFPLTVTSAQKNPTAFYLCASTARDGKDRYTFGSGTRLTVV.

V and J are TRBV4-3 and TRBJ2-6, with D possibly being TRBD1 (5 bases). V was clipped by 5 bases and J by 2 bases, with 13 bases between them. This CDR3 comprises 16 residues. Looked up from germline, CDR1 is LGHNA and CDR2 is YSLEER. In nucleotides, the CDR3 is TGCGCCAGCAGCGCAACTATAGGGGCTGGGGCCAACGTCCTGACTTTC. Encoded protein: CASSATIGAGANVLTF.

The chain couples TRBV4-3 to TRBJ2-2; 10 bases fit TRBD2. The V and J ends lost 0 bases and 6 bases, in that order; junction bases with no gene match: 1. The CDR3 extends over 15 amino acids. Looked up from germline, CDR1 is LGHNA and CDR2 is YSLEER. CDR3 bases: TGCGCCAGCAGCCAAGAGGGACTAGCGCCCGGGGAGCTGTTTTTT. It encodes CASSQEGLAPGELFF.

The gene calls are TRBV19 and TRBJ2-6, with D perhaps matching TRBD1 (6 bases). Germline loops: CDR1 LNHDA, CDR2 SQIVND (reference sequence). Trimming left V 6 bases short and J 0 bases short, with 24 bases between. This CDR3 has 20 amino acids. The CDR3 protein is CASSHVPVLQDSSGANVLTF. CDR3 bases: TGTGCCAGTAGCCACGTCCCTGTTCTCCAGGACAGCTCTGGGGCCAACGTCCTGACTTTC.

The rearrangement uses TRBV23-1 and TRBJ2-7; D is unresolved. TRBV23-1 is filed as an ORF, its function uncertain. The V end lost 0 bases, the J end lost 2 bases, and 11 bases lay between the germline ends. This CDR3 comprises 15 residues. In DNA form, the CDR3 reads TGCGCCAGCAGTCAATCGTTGCGGTTAGCCTACGAGCAGTACTTC. Translated: CASSQSLRLAYEQYF.

V and J are TRBV24-1 and TRBJ1-5; D ambiguous. Looked up from germline, CDR1 is KGHDR and CDR2 is SFDVKD. The CDR3 length is 21 residues. With 0 bases removed from V and 4 bases from J, the gap between germline ends came to 27 bases. The CDR3 sequence: CATSDLPPGLHWRRRNQPQHF. DNA of the CDR3: TGTGCCACCAGTGATTTGCCGCCAGGTTTACATTGGAGGAGGCGTAATCAGCCCCAGCATTTT.

This chain connects TRBV9 to TRBJ2-3, with a possible D match to TRBD1 (6 bases). V lost 4 bases to trimming and J lost 6 bases, with 18 bases between them. Germline V gene lookup returns CDR1 SGDLS and CDR2 YYNGEE. The CDR3 runs to 15 residues. The CDR3 region has the DNA TGTGCCAGCAGCCCGAGGGACACCCTTAGCGATACGCAGTATTTT. Translation gives CASSPRDTLSDTQYF.

In its sample, this clone was seen once. V gene TRBV27 combines with J gene TRBJ2-7; 11 bases fit TRBD2. This CDR3 is built from 16 residues. Germline V CDR1 and CDR2: MNHEY, SMNVEV (reference sequence). The J segment lost 7 bases and the V segment lost 3 bases, leaving 11 bases of the junction unmatched. The chain's CDR3 is CASSLGPVLAGVEQYF. The CDR3 region has the DNA TGTGCCAGCAGTTTGGGGCCGGTACTAGCGGGAGTTGAGCAGTACTTC.

V and J are TRBV2 and TRBJ1-5, with D uncertain. Trimming took off 5 bases at V and 1 base at J, with 9 bases between the two ends. CDR1 SNHLY and CDR2 FYNNEI come from the germline V gene. This CDR3 is built from 14 residues. CDR3: CASSYSGSNQPQHF. For the CDR3, the DNA is TGTGCCAGCAGTTACAGTGGAAGCAATCAGCCCCAGCATTTT.

V is TRBV11-2 and J is TRBJ2-1; possible D gene TRBD2, 7 bases. In germline, CDR1 is SGHAT, CDR2 FQNNGV. V gave up 5 bases and J gave up 3 bases, with 20 bases separating them. This CDR3 contains 17 residues. CDR3 sequence (DNA): TGTGCCAGCAGCACGGTCGGGCGGGGGCGTATCTACAATGAGCAGTTCTTC. Translation gives CASSTVGRGRIYNEQFF.

The V gene is TRBV27, the J gene TRBJ2-7; D is unclear. With 7 bases removed from V and 2 bases from J, the gap between germline ends came to 15 bases. This CDR3 region has 14 residues. Per the germline V gene, CDR1 is MNHEY and CDR2 is SMNVEV (reference sequence). CDR3 protein: CASKRAFPAYEQYF. The CDR3 DNA sequence: TGTGCCAGCAAACGGGCGTTTCCGGCCTACGAGCAGTACTTC.

The chain recombines TRBV5-4 with TRBJ2-1, with 8 bases fitting TRBD2. Trimming removed 4 bases from V and 4 bases from J; junction bases left unmatched: 7. Per the germline V gene, CDR1 is SGHNT and CDR2 is YYREEE (reference sequence). The CDR3 is 15 amino acids. CDR3 region: CASSRGLVSYNEQFF. CDR3 sequence (DNA): TGTGCCAGCAGCAGGGGACTAGTATCGTACAATGAGCAGTTCTTC.

CDR3 nucleotides: TGTGCCAGCAGCTTGGGATCACAGGGTTGGGGCAGCAATCAGCCCCAGCATTTT. Amino acid sequence: CASSLGSQGWGSNQPQHF. V gene TRBV5-5 combines with J gene TRBJ1-5; the D gene is possibly TRBD1 (6 bases). Germline V CDR1 and CDR2: SGHKS, YYEKEE (reference sequence). Between the trimmed V and J ends, which lost 0 bases and 1 base, there was a span of 17 bases. The CDR3 consists of 18 residues.

The chain combines TRBV20-1 with TRBJ1-6, with a weak D call TRBD1 (5 bases). CDR3 size: 13 residues. Germline loops: CDR1 DFQATT, CDR2 SNEGSKA (reference sequence). Trimming stripped 3 bases from V and 10 bases from J, with 13 bases between. The CDR3 sequence: CSASLRGGSPLHF. The CDR3 DNA follows: TGCAGTGCTAGTTTGAGGGGTGGATCACCCCTCCACTTT.

The chain couples TRBV3-1 (or the pseudogene TRBV3-2) to TRBJ1-6; D is ambiguous. V lost 0 bases and J lost 9, with 6 bases in between. CDR3 size: 13 residues. Per germline, CDR1 LGHDT and CDR2 YNNKEL (reference sequence). The CDR3 DNA sequence: TGTGCCAGCAGCCAAGATGTTCGTTCACCCCTCCACTTT. This translates into CASSQDVRSPLHF.